The sequence of this T cell receptor (beta chain) was determined in a study of blood T cell repertoires in COVID-19. Study context: Some COVID-19 samples were acute and others convalescent; all came from the United States, Italy and Spain. From T cells, B-cell-depleted T cells, or PBMCs came the material, which was cDNA or gDNA.

Per the study methods: Estimation of nucleated cell counts relied on the amplification of reference gene primers. Profiling relied on immunoSEQ multiplex PCR, and the TCRdb table lists in-frame clones only, not all of them. V, J and clone size are those of that table, while D and trimming were read from the DNA. The sample records more than 50,000 clones, approximately 80% being singletons. Trimming took 5 bases from V and 3 from J, leaving 17 bases between them. CDR1 and CDR2 (germline): MDHEN, SYDVKM. The CDR3 is 16 amino acids. The V gene is TRBV28, the J gene TRBJ1-5; no clear D. The material sequenced was peripheral blood. This receptor was identified in a woman aged 80 or over with acute or convalescent COVID-19. This CDR3 is CASSPTLGRANQPQHF. For the CDR3, the DNA is TGTGCCAGCAGTCCCACCTTGGGGAGGGCCAATCAGCCCCAGCATTTT.